These T cell receptor beta chains were read from a single sample in a study of cytomegalovirus exposure and HLA in healthy donors. Sequencing used immunoSEQ multiplex PCR; TCRdb keeps in-frame clones, though not all of them. The sample lists some 150,000 clones, about 81% occurring once. Sequenced: PBMCs. All receptors derive from a man aged 25 to 40 in good health and CMV-seronegative. Each CDR3 is given with its conserved first and last residue. The order of the fields is CDR3 length, V gene, D gene, CDR3 protein. The D gene is left open where the match is weak.

len: 14
v_gene: TRBV19
d_gene: -
CDR3aa: CASSIGRDRNIQYF

len: 15
v_gene: TRBV6-1
d_gene: -
CDR3aa: CASSELGQAGQPQHF

len: 15
v_gene: TRBV18
d_gene: TRBD2
CDR3aa: CASSTSGSGTGELFF

len: 15
v_gene: TRBV5-1
d_gene: -
CDR3aa: CASSLVTGGVETQYF

len: 15
v_gene: TRBV7-6
d_gene: -
CDR3aa: CASSFGSPGQETQYF

len: 15
v_gene: TRBV11-2
d_gene: TRBD2
CDR3aa: CASSLVGGGTDTQYF

len: 16
v_gene: TRBV10-3
d_gene: -
CDR3aa: CAISVASARSRDEQYF

len: 18
v_gene: TRBV7-3
d_gene: TRBD1
CDR3aa: CSSSPTGTGVSGEETQYF

len: 12
v_gene: TRBV6-1
d_gene: -
CDR3aa: CASSEQGYRAFF

len: 14
v_gene: TRBV7-9
d_gene: -
CDR3aa: CASSLVGSNYEQYF

len: 14
v_gene: TRBV18
d_gene: -
CDR3aa: CASSLGVPGDTQYF

len: 15
v_gene: TRBV7-8
d_gene: TRBD2
CDR3aa: CASQGLLAGSGEQYF

len: 15
v_gene: TRBV6-5
d_gene: -
CDR3aa: CASSPTGAGGSPLHF

len: 15
v_gene: TRBV29-1
d_gene: -
CDR3aa: CSVEEAKPAGNTIYF

len: 13
v_gene: TRBV28
d_gene: -
CDR3aa: CASNYRRRDEAFF

len: 16
v_gene: TRBV2
d_gene: TRBD2
CDR3aa: CASRPSGRGVADTQYF

len: 16
v_gene: TRBV27
d_gene: -
CDR3aa: CASSPYWDKGTYEQYF

len: 14
v_gene: TRBV5-4
d_gene: -
CDR3aa: CASSLGGGVSPLHF

len: 16
v_gene: TRBV7-6
d_gene: -
CDR3aa: CASSLGGTPGLNEQFF

len: 13
v_gene: TRBV29-1
d_gene: -
CDR3aa: CSVELGTQETQYF

len: 14
v_gene: TRBV6-5
d_gene: -
CDR3aa: CASSYSGQDYGYTF

len: 14
v_gene: TRBV4-2
d_gene: -
CDR3aa: CASSHGSGPGELFF

len: 15
v_gene: TRBV7-2
d_gene: TRBD1
CDR3aa: CASSLNRGVYQPQHF

len: 15
v_gene: TRBV14
d_gene: -
CDR3aa: CASSQLGGRADTQYF

len: 17
v_gene: TRBV4-2
d_gene: -
CDR3aa: CASSQGGLAVDKETQYF

len: 14
v_gene: TRBV5-1
d_gene: TRBD1
CDR3aa: CASRYDRVQETQYF

len: 18
v_gene: TRBV5-6
d_gene: TRBD2
CDR3aa: CASSPLLRGREINDEQYF

len: 16
v_gene: TRBV9
d_gene: TRBD2
CDR3aa: CASSPRLAGNQETQYF

len: 13
v_gene: TRBV6-1
d_gene: -
CDR3aa: CASSEARRNEQFF

len: 16
v_gene: TRBV27
d_gene: -
CDR3aa: CASSSTPRGSNEKLFF

len: 15
v_gene: TRBV7-9
d_gene: -
CDR3aa: CASSYTGGVTYEQYF

len: 13
v_gene: TRBV29-1
d_gene: -
CDR3aa: CSTTGYNTGELFF

len: 19
v_gene: TRBV5-5
d_gene: TRBD2
CDR3aa: CASSLDSGLAGLAKNIQYF

len: 14
v_gene: TRBV19
d_gene: TRBD1
CDR3aa: CASRTTGGIEKLFF

len: 13
v_gene: TRBV6-1
d_gene: -
CDR3aa: CASSETRGYGYTF

len: 15
v_gene: TRBV6-1
d_gene: TRBD1
CDR3aa: CASTPTGTGYDTQYF

len: 13
v_gene: TRBV10-1
d_gene: -
CDR3aa: CASSDRDTGEPFF

len: 14
v_gene: TRBV7-2
d_gene: TRBD1
CDR3aa: CASSLMGTGSGYTF

len: 13
v_gene: TRBV6-4
d_gene: -
CDR3aa: CASSEEGESPLHF

len: 13
v_gene: TRBV11-2
d_gene: TRBD2
CDR3aa: CASSFGTSFEQFF

len: 13
v_gene: TRBV29-1
d_gene: TRBD1
CDR3aa: CSVRDRANYGYTF

len: 15
v_gene: TRBV19
d_gene: TRBD2
CDR3aa: CASTRGLAASYEQYF

len: 14
v_gene: TRBV2
d_gene: -
CDR3aa: CASSGQVLSYEQYF

len: 13
v_gene: TRBV6-6
d_gene: -
CDR3aa: CASNPPGNTEAFF

len: 15
v_gene: TRBV28
d_gene: -
CDR3aa: CASSLFGAGAYGYTF